This TCR beta chain was sequenced in a study of shared clonotypes between healthy human individuals. The table lists this clone with a count of one. The deep-level immunoSEQ assay was used. Generated by immunoSEQ multiplex PCR, the TCRdb table keeps only in-frame clones and is missing some. The table shows under 1,100,000 clones, with around 78% occurring only once. Germline V gene data show CDR1 as SGHTA and CDR2 as FQGNSA. Trimming pared 5 bases from V and 3 bases from J, leaving 16 bases between. This CDR3 comprises 15 residues. The donors were adults (healthy and HIV-negative) with no recent acute infections or vaccinations. Every contributor of samples was a Caucasian grown-up residing in Nashville, Tennessee.

The specimen was memory CD4+ T cells from PBMCs. Subset indicated: CD45RA-negative fraction. The receptor's source is a man aged 18 to 29 in good health. Some clones in this sample may be carry-over from other donors' samples. The chain is built from TRBV7-2 and TRBJ1-1; D unclear. The CDR3 coding sequence is TGTGCCAGCAGCCCAACGGGAGTTAGGGACACTGAAGCTTTCTTT. Translation: CASSPTGVRDTEAFF.